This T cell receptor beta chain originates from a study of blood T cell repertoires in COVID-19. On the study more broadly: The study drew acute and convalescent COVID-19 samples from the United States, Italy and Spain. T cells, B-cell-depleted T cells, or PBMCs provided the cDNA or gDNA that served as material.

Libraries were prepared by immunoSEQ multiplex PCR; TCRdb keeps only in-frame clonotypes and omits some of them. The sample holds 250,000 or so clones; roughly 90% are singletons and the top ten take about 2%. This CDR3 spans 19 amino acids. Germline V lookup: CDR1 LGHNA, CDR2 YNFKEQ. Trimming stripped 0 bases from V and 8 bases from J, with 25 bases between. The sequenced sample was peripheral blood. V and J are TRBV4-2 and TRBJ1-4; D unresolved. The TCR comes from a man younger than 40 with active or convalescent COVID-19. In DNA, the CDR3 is TGTGCCAGCAGCCAAGAAGAAAGACGTGGACGTCCCGGCGGGGAAAAACTGTTTTTT. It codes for CASSQEERRGRPGGEKLFF.